What follows are 12 T cell receptor beta chains derived from one specimen sequenced in a study of T cell responses to AZD1222 COVID-19 vaccine (dated by TCRdb to the early 2020s). Libraries were made using the immunoSEQ multiplex PCR assay. Sourced from immuneACCESS, this table was stored by TCRdb with only in-frame sequences that have V and J called. A share of the clones is absent; for the studies checked, an unresolved V gene accounts for under half, and the remainder has no known explanation. This sample is represented by about 97,000 clones; roughly 84% of them were singletons. Over 15% of the sample is taken by the ten largest. The sample's time point, from its label and the paper: baseline before first vaccination. Source: peripheral blood, taken on day 0 of AZD1222 vaccination. The receptors come from an adult in good health.

The chain joins TRBV27 to TRBJ2-2, with 8 bases matching TRBD2. Looked up from germline, CDR1 is MNHEY and CDR2 is SMNVEV (reference sequence). J lost 2 bases, V lost 3 bases, and 5 bases had no gene match. There are 16 residues in the CDR3. The CDR3 sequence is CASSLWRGDNTGELFF. The CDR3, as DNA: TGTGCCAGCAGTTTGTGGCGGGGGGATAACACCGGGGAGCTGTTTTTT.

This clone appeared once. The V call is TRBV7-2, the J call TRBJ1-5; D remains unclear. V gave up 0 bases and J gave up 4 bases, with 7 bases separating them. Germline V lookup: CDR1 SGHTA, CDR2 FQGNSA. The CDR3 is 14 amino acids. The CDR3, as DNA: TGTGCCAGCAGCTTAGCGGTAAAAAATCAGCCCCAGCATTTT. It yields the protein CASSLAVKNQPQHF.

This clone was found once. Compared with germline, one end of the junction differs, possibly owing to a read error. This chain uses TRBV9 with TRBJ2-2; 7 bases fit TRBD1. The germline V gene encodes CDR1 SGDLS and CDR2 YYNGEE. The CDR3 sequence is 15 residues long. Here the CDR3 DNA reads TGTGCCAGCAGTGTAGGGGGCGCGGTTACCGGGGAGCTGTTTTTT. It translates to CASSVGGAVTGELFF.

The chain uses TRBV9 and TRBJ2-4, with 9 bases aligning to TRBD2. The germline gives CDR1 SGDLS, CDR2 YYNGEE. This CDR3 is 13 amino acids long. Trimming removed 0 bases from V and 8 bases from J; junction bases left unmatched: 0. CDR3: CASSVGGGDIQYF. The CDR3 DNA follows: TGTGCCAGCAGCGTAGGCGGGGGGGACATTCAGTACTTC.

The J gene is TRBJ2-7, the V gene TRBV6-5, with unresolved D. Germline CDR1 reads MNHEY; CDR2 reads SVGAGI. The CDR3 covers 13 residues. Deletions cut 0 bases from V and 3 bases from J, with 6 bases between. The CDR3 bases are TGTGCCAGCAGTTACTCGTTACACTACGAGCAGTACGTC. As protein: CASSYSLHYEQYV.

V is TRBV5-1 and J is TRBJ2-5; D is possibly TRBD1 (7 bases). The germline V gene has CDR1 SGHRS and CDR2 YFSETQ. The germline V and J ends were trimmed by 3 bases and 2 bases, with 14 bases remaining between them. The CDR3 spans 15 residues. CDR3 residues: CASSSPSGGQETQYF. The CDR3 DNA sequence: TGCGCCAGCAGCTCCCCTTCAGGGGGGCAAGAGACCCAGTACTTC.

This chain connects TRBV27 to TRBJ1-5, with D perhaps matching TRBD1 (5 bases). V was clipped by 10 bases and J by 3 bases, with 10 bases between them. Germline CDR1 is MNHEY and CDR2 is SMNVEV (reference sequence). The CDR3 is 12 residues long. CDR3 protein: CATGANNQPQHF. The CDR3 bases are TGTGCCACCGGGGCTAACAATCAGCCCCAGCATTTT.

V gene TRBV5-8 combines with J gene TRBJ1-4, with D uncertain. The germline gives CDR1 SGHTS, CDR2 YDEGEE. The CDR3 has 14 amino acids. V dropped 4 bases and J dropped 4 bases, with 11 bases sitting between them. The CDR3 nucleotides read TGTGCCAGCAGCCTACGACGGAGTAATGAAAAACTGTTTTTT. Residues: CASSLRRSNEKLFF.

The chain couples TRBV2 to TRBJ2-7; weak D call: TRBD2 (6 bases). The CDR3 contains 15 residues. CDR1 is SNHLY, CDR2 FYNNEI, per germline. Trimming left V 3 bases short and J 3 bases short, with 15 bases between. Here the CDR3 reads CASSEAKGLIYEQYF. The DNA for the CDR3 is TGTGCCAGCAGTGAGGCCAAGGGACTTATCTACGAGCAGTACTTC. The whole variable domain, filled in from reference TRBV2 and TRBJ2-7, reads EPEVTQTPSHQVTQMGQEVILRCVPISNHLYFYWYRQILGQKVEFLVSFYNNEISEKSEIFDDQFSVERPDGSNFTLKIRSTKLEDSAMYFCASSEAKGLIYEQYFGPGTRLTVT.

In its sample, this clone was seen a few times. The chain links TRBV18 to TRBJ1-4; D remains unclear. Between the trimmed V and J ends, which lost 6 bases and 3 bases, there was a span of 11 bases. CDR3 length equals 14 residues. Germline loops: CDR1 KGHSH, CDR2 LQKENI. The CDR3 DNA is TGTGCCAGCTCGCCGGTGCGGTCTAATGAAAAACTGTTTTTT. Translation: CASSPVRSNEKLFF.

This clone was counted only a few times. The J gene is TRBJ1-1, the V gene TRBV27, with D possibly TRBD1 on 6 matching bases. V dropped 3 bases and J dropped 1 base, with 9 bases sitting between them. The germline V gene has CDR1 MNHEY and CDR2 SMNVEV (reference sequence). The CDR3 consists of 14 residues. CDR3 in amino acids: CASSLVQGNTEAFF. As DNA, the CDR3 is TGTGCCAGCAGTTTGGTACAGGGGAACACTGAAGCTTTCTTT.

The rearrangement uses TRBV9 and TRBJ1-2; no firm D call. This CDR3 has 14 residues. V was shortened by 4 bases and J by 2 bases, with 12 bases between the two germline ends. Germline CDR1 and CDR2: SGDLS and YYNGEE. CDR3 in amino acids: CASSPEAANYGYTF. The CDR3 region has the DNA TGTGCCAGCAGCCCCGAGGCAGCGAACTATGGCTACACCTTC.